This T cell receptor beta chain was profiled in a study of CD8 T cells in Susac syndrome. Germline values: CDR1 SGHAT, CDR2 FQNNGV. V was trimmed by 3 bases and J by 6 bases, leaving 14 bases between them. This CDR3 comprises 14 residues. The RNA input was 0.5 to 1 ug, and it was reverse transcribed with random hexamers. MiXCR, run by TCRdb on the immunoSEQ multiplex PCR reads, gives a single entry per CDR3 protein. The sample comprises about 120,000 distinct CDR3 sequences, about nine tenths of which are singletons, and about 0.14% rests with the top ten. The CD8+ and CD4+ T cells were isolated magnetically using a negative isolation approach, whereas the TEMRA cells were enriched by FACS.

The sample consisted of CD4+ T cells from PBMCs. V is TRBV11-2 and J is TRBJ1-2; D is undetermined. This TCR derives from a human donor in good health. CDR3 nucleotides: TGTGCCAGCAGCTTGGTTGGACGGCGGGATGGCTACACCTTC. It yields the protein CASSLVGRRDGYTF.